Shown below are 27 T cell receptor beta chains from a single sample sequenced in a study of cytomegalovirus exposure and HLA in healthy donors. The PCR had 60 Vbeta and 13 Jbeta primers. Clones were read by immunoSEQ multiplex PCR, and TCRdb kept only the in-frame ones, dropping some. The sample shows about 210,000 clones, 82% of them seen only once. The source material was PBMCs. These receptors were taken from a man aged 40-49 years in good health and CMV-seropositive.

The CDR3 region has the DNA TGTGCCAGCAGCTTAGCAGGGACTGGGGCCAACGTCCTGACTTTC. This codes for CASSLAGTGANVLTF. The genes are TRBV11-2 and TRBJ2-6; a weak D match, TRBD1 (5 bases). V lost 1 base and J lost 2, with 6 bases in between. In germline, CDR1 is SGHAT, CDR2 FQNNGV. There are 15 residues in the CDR3.

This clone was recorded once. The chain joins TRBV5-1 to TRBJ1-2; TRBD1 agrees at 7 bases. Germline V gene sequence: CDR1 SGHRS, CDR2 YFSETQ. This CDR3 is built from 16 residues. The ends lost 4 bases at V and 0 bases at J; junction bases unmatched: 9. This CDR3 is CASSLRDRQANYGYTF. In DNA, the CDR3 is TGCGCCAGCAGCCTCCGGGACAGACAAGCTAACTATGGCTACACCTTC.

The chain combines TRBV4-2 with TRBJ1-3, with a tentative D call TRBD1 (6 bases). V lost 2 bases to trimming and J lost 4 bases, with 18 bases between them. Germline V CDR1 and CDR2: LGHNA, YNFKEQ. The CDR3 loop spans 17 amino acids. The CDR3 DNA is TGTGCCAGCAGCCAACCGGCTTCGTGGACAGAAGGAAACACCATATATTTT. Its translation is CASSQPASWTEGNTIYF.

The CDR3 loop is CASSFLARGEGTQYF. CDR3 coding DNA: TGTGCCAGCAGCTTTCTTGCCCGGGGGGAAGGAACCCAGTACTTC. The chain carries TRBV5-5 and TRBJ2-5; 7 nucleotides agree with TRBD2. Trimming at V came to 2 bases and at J to 8 bases, leaving 12 bases not matched to a gene. Germline V CDR1 and CDR2: SGHKS, YYEKEE (reference sequence). This CDR3 contains 15 residues.

Written as DNA, the CDR3 is TGTGCCAGCAGTCTGTCCGGGACTAGCGGAGGGATCTCCCTTCTAGCCAAAAACATTCAGTACTTC. It codes for CASSLSGTSGGISLLAKNIQYF. The chain links TRBV28 to TRBJ2-4, with 11 bases identical to TRBD2. After removal of 5 bases from V and 0 bases from J, the junction contained 21 bases not matched to a gene. CDR1 MDHEN and CDR2 SYDVKM come from the germline V gene. The CDR3 is 22 amino acids.

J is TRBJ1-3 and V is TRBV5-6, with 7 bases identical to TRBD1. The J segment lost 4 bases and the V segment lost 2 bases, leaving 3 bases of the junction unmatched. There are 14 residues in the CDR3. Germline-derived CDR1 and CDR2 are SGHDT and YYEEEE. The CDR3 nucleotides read TGTGCCAGCAGCTTTGGGACAGCAGGAAACACCATATATTTT. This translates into CASSFGTAGNTIYF.

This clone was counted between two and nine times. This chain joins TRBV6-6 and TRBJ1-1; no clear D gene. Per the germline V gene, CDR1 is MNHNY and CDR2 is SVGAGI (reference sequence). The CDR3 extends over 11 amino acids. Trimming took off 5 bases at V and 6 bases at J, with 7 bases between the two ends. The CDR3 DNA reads TGTGCCAGCAGTGCGGTGGCTGAAGCTTTCTTT. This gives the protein CASSAVAEAFF.

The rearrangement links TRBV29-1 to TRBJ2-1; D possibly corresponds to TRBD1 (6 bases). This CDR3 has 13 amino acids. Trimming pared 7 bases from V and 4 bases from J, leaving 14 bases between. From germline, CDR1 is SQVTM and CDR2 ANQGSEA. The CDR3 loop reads CSAKRTEYNEQFF. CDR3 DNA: TGCAGCGCCAAAAGGACAGAGTACAATGAGCAGTTCTTC.

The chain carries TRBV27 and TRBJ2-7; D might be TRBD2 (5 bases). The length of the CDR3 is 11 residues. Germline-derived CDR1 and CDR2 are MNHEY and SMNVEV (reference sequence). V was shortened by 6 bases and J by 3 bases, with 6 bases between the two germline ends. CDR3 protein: CASRLGYEQYF. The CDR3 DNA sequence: TGTGCCAGCAGACTAGGCTACGAGCAGTACTTC.

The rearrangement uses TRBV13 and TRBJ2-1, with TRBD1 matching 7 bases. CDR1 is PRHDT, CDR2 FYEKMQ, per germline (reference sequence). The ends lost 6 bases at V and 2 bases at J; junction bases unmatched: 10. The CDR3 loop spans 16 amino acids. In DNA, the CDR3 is TGTGCCAGCAGACGCGACGACAGGGCTCCCTACAATGAGCAGTTCTTC. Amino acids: CASRRDDRAPYNEQFF.

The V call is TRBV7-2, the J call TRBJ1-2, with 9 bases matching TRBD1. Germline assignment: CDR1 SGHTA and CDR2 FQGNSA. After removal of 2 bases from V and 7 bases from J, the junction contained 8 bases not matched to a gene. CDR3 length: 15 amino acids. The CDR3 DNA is TGTGCCAGCAGCTTACACGGGACAGGGCGAAGTGGCTACACCTTC. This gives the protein CASSLHGTGRSGYTF.

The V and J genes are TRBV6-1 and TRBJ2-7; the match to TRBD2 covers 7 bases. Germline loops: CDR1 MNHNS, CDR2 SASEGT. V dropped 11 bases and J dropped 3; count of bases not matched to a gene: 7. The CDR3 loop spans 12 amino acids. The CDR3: CASRGDLYEQYV. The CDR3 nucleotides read TGTGCCTCCCGGGGGGATCTCTACGAGCAGTACGTC.

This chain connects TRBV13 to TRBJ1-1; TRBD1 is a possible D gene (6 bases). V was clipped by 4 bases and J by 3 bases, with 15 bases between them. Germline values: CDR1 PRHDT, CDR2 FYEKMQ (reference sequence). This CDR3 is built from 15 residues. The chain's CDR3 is CASSSQGLEDTEAFF. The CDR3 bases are TGTGCCAGCAGCTCCCAGGGGTTAGAAGACACTGAAGCTTTCTTT. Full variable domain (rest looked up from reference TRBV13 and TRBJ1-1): AAGVIQSPRHLIKEKRETATLKCYPIPRHDTVYWYQQGPGQDPQFLISFYEKMQSDKGSIPDRFSAQQFSDYHSELNMSSLELGDSALYFCASSSQGLEDTEAFFGQGTRLTVV.

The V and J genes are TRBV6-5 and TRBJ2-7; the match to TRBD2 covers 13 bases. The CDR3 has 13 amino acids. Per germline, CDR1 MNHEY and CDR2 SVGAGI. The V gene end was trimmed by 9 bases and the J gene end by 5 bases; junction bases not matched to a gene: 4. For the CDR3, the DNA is TGTGCCAGTACAGGGACTAGCGGGAACGAGCAGTACTTC. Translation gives CASTGTSGNEQYF.

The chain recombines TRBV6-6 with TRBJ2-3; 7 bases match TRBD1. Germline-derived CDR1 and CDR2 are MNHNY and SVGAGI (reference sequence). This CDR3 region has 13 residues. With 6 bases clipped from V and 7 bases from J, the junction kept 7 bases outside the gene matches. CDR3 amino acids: CASRGTADNTQYF. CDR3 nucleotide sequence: TGTGCCAGCAGGGGGACAGCCGACAATACGCAGTATTTT.

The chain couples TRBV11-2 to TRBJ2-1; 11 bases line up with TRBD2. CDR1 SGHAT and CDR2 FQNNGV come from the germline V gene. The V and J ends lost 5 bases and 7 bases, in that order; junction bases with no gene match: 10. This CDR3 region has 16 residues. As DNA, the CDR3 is TGTGCCAGCAGCCTCATAGCGGGAGGGATCCCGAATGAGCAGTTCTTC. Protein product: CASSLIAGGIPNEQFF.

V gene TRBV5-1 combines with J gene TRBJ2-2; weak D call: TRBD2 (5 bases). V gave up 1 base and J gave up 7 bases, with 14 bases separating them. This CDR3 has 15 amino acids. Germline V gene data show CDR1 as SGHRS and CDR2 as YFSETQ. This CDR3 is CASSLSLMEDGELFF. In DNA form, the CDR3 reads TGCGCCAGCAGCTTGTCGTTGATGGAGGACGGGGAGCTGTTTTTT.

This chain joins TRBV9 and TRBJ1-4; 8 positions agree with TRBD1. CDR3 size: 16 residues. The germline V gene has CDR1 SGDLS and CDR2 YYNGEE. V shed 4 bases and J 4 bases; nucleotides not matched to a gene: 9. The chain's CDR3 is CASSSGQGGFNEKLFF. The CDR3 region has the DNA TGTGCCAGCAGCTCCGGACAGGGAGGGTTTAATGAAAAACTGTTTTTT.

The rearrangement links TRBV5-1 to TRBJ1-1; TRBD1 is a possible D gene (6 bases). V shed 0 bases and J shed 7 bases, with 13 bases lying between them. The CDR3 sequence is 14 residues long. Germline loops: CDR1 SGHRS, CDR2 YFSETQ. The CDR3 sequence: CASSLGYRANEAFF. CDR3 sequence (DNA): TGCGCCAGCAGCTTGGGATACAGGGCAAATGAAGCTTTCTTT.

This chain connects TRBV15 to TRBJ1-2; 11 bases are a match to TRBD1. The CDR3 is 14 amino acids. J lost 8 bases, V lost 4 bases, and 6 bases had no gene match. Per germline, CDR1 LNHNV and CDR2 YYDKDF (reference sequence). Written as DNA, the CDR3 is TGTGCCACCAGCAAGTGGGACAGGGGGGAGGGCTACACCTTC. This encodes CATSKWDRGEGYTF.

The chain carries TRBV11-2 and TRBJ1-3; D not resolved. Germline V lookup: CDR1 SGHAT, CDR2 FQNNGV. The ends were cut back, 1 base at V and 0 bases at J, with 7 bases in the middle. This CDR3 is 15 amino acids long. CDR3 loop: CASSLVAVSGNTIYF. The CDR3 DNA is TGTGCCAGCAGCTTAGTCGCAGTCTCTGGAAACACCATATATTTT.

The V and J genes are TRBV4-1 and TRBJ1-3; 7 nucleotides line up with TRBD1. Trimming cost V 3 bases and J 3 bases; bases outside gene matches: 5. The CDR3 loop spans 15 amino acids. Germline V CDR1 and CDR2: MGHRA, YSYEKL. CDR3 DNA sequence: TGCGCCAGCAGCCACGGACAGGTTTATGGAAACACCATATATTTT. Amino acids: CASSHGQVYGNTIYF.

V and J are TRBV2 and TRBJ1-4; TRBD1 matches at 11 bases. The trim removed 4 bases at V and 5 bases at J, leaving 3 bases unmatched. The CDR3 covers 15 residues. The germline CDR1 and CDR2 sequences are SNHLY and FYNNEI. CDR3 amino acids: CASSGWTGGNEKLFF. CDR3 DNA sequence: TGTGCCAGCAGTGGTTGGACAGGGGGCAATGAAAAACTGTTTTTT.

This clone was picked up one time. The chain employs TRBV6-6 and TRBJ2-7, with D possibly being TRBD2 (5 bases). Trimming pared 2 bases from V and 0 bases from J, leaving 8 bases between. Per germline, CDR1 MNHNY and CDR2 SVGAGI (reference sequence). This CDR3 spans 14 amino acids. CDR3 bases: TGTGCCAGCAGTTACGAGGACTTCTCCTACGAGCAGTACTTC. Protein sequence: CASSYEDFSYEQYF.

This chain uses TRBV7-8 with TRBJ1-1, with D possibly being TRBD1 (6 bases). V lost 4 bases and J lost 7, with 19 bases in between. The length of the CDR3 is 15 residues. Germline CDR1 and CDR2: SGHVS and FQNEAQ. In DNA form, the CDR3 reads TGTGCCAGCAGCTACGAAGGCGGGGGGCGGGGTGAAGCTTTCTTT. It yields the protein CASSYEGGGRGEAFF.

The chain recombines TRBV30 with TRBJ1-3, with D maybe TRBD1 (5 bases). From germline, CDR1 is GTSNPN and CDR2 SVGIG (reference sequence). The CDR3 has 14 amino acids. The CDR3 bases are TGTGCTGTTACTTTCCCAGGGTCTGGAAACACCATATATTTT. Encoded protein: CAVTFPGSGNTIYF.

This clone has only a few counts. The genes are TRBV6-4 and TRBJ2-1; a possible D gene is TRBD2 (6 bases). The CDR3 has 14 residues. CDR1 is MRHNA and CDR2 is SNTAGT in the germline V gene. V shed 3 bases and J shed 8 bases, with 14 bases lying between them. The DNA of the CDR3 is TGTGCCAGCAGTGAGAGGGTAGCGGCCGATGAGCAGTTCTTC. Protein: CASSERVAADEQFF.